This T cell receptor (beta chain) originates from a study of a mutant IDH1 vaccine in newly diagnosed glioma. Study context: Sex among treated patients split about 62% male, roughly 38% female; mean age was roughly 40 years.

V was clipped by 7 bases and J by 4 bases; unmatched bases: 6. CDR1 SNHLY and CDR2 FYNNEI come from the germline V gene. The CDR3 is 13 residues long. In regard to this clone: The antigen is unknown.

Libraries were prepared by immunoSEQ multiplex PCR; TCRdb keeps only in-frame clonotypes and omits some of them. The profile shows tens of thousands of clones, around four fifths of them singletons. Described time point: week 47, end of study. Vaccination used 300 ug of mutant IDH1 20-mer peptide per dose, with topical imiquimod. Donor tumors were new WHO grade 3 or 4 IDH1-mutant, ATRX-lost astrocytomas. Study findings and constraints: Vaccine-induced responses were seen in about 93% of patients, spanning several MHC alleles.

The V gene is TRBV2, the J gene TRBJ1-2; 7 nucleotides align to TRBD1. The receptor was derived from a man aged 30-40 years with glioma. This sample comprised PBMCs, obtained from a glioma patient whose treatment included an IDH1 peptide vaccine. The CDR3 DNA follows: TGTGCCAGCACTGACAGGGCGCTCTATGGCTACACCTTC. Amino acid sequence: CASTDRALYGYTF. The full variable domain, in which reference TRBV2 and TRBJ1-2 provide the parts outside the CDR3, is EPEVTQTPSHQVTQMGQEVILRCVPISNHLYFYWYRQILGQKVEFLVSFYNNEISEKSEIFDDQFSVERPDGSNFTLKIRSTKLEDSAMYFCASTDRALYGYTFGSGTRLTVV.